One sample yielded the 6 T cell receptor beta chains listed below, sequenced in a study of T-cell reconstitution after alpha-beta-depleted transplantation in children. The authors prepared the TCRbeta library with unique molecular identifiers. From the PCR reads, TCRdb called clonotypes with MiXCR, one entry per CDR3 protein. This table holds more than 3,000 distinct CDR3 sequences, 20% to 25% found once. The sequencing here drew on PBMCs, mostly from graft donor cells, taken 60 days after TCRalphabeta/CD19-depleted stem cell transplant. These receptor sequences come from a male patient aged 2 to 9 who had a stem cell transplant for acute lymphoblastic leukemia, so the T cells may come from the graft donor.

This sequence joins TRBV5-1 and TRBJ2-3, with a weak D call TRBD1 (5 bases). The V and J ends lost 0 bases and 3 bases respectively, with 5 bases between them. CDR1 is SGHRS and CDR2 is YFSETQ in the germline V gene. The CDR3 has 13 residues. CDR3 in amino acids: CASSLGQTDTQYF. In DNA, the CDR3 is TGCGCCAGCAGCTTGGGACAGACAGATACGCAGTATTTT.

This clonotype is medium-sized by share. The gene calls are TRBV20-1 and TRBJ1-1; 7 nucleotides align to TRBD1. This CDR3 region has 13 residues. Germline assignment: CDR1 DFQATT and CDR2 SNEGSKA (reference sequence). Unmatched junction bases numbered 4, after V lost 5 bases and J lost 1 base. This CDR3 reads CSAAGTANTEAFF. CDR3 DNA sequence: TGCAGTGCTGCCGGGACAGCGAACACTGAAGCTTTCTTT.

This clonotype occurred many times. V usage is TRBV10-3 and J usage is TRBJ1-5, with a tentative D call TRBD1 (6 bases). Germline-derived CDR1 and CDR2 are ENHRY and SYGVKD. The ends were cut back, 4 bases at V and 7 bases at J, with 11 bases in the middle. The CDR3 extends over 13 amino acids. CDR3 residues: CAISVGGGQPQHF. Written as DNA, the CDR3 is TGTGCCATCAGTGTCGGAGGGGGACAGCCCCAGCATTTT.

V and J are TRBV10-3 and TRBJ2-2; D remains ambiguous. CDR1 and CDR2 from the germline V gene are ENHRY and SYGVKD. V gave up 3 bases and J gave up 3 bases, with 8 bases separating them. The length of the CDR3 is 14 residues. For the CDR3, the DNA is TGTGCCATCAGTGATGCCTTTGACACCGGGGAGCTGTTTTTT. Residues: CAISDAFDTGELFF.

This clonotype was seen repeatedly, ten times or more. The chain uses TRBV5-6 and TRBJ2-1, with TRBD2 identical over 13 bases. The CDR3 has 17 amino acids. Per germline, CDR1 SGHDT and CDR2 YYEEEE. The V and J ends lost 2 bases and 5 bases, in that order; junction bases with no gene match: 7. CDR3 loop: CASSLGLAGDIDNEQFF. CDR3 coding DNA: TGTGCCAGCAGCTTAGGACTAGCGGGAGATATCGACAATGAGCAGTTCTTC.

In this sample, this clonotype turned up many times. The chain combines TRBV5-1 with TRBJ2-3; 7 nucleotides line up with TRBD2. V gave up 0 bases and J gave up 2 bases; unmatched junction bases: 6. Germline-derived CDR1 and CDR2 are SGHRS and YFSETQ. The CDR3 spans 16 residues. CDR3 nucleotide sequence: TGCGCCAGCAGCTTGGCCGGGGGGTTCGACACAGATACGCAGTATTTT. Its protein is CASSLAGGFDTDTQYF. The full variable domain, its missing parts supplied by reference TRBV5-1 and TRBJ2-3, is KAGVTQTPRYLIKTRGQQVTLSCSPISGHRSVSWYQQTPGQGLQFLFEYFSETQRNKGNFPGRFSGRQFSNSRSEMNVSTLELGDSALYLCASSLAGGFDTDTQYFGPGTRLTVL.